This T cell receptor (beta chain) was captured in a study of metastatic and nonmetastatic thyroid tumors (dated by TCRdb to the early 2020s). At the level of the whole study: The researchers compared repertoires between peripheral blood samples and tumor or nodule tissue samples from patients with malignant or benign thyroid disease.

This clone has more than one count but fewer than ten. Its antigen is not yet known. No qualities accompany the bases; no much larger clone lies one base away. CDR1 and CDR2, per the germline V gene, are SGHTA and FQGTGA. The germline ends are 12 bases apart after V is trimmed by 4 bases and J by 5 bases. Taken from cysteine to phenylalanine, the CDR3 has 13 residues. Solely the CDR3 DNA is kept, with 39 bases framed from the first base. The research as a whole found: TCR beta diversity was reported as significantly higher in malignant tumors than in benign nodules, in both blood and tumor samples.

No treatment had been received by any patient before thyroid surgery. Using T-cell receptor beta sequencing, the study looked back at clinical samples from patients collected from about 2012 to 2018. The library was generated by PCR. This sample was sequenced with an Illumina HiSeq 4000. High-throughput sequencing was used to profile the TCR beta-chain CDR3 region of every patient. As for how the authors treated the data: The researchers built a classifier to tell apart papillary thyroid cancer patients with distant metastasis, based on CDR3 differences among clinicopathological groups. Repertoire diversity was assessed with the Shannon index, and tumor-blood repertoire similarity with the Morisita-Horn index. TCRdb reprocessing: public reads trimmed at Q25 with fastp, clones called with MiXCR, in-frame beta chains kept. These V and J calls originate from TCRdb's pipeline instead of the authors' own analysis. The sample table contains about 43,000 clones; only one count was recorded for under 4% of them. Of the sample, more than 7.5% is held by the ten largest clones.

The sequence came from a female donor with papillary thyroid cancer or a benign thyroid nodule (not recorded which). Some clones in this sample may be carry-over from other donors' samples. The receptor chain draws on TRBV7-3 and TRBJ2-7; 6 matching bases give a weak D call of TRBD2. Material: blood. The sequence in DNA is TGTGCCAGCAGCTCCTATCCTAGCGACGAGCAGTACTTC. This gives the protein CASSSYPSDEQYF.